The next 32 T cell receptor beta chains were all read from a single sample in a study of T cells in Graves' hyperthyroidism and ophthalmopathy. TCR beta CDR3 regions were amplified from RNA transcripts. Using the HTBI primer set, a first-round RT-PCR was run on the TCR CDR3. TCRdb analysed the multiplex PCR reads with MiXCR anew, one entry per CDR3 protein. This table has about 540,000 distinct CDR3 sequences, about 45% appearing once. The sample consisted of peripheral blood or thyroid tissue (not recorded which). Every receptor here comes from a woman under 30 with Graves' hyperthyroidism.

The V call is TRBV7-8, the J call TRBJ2-7; D may be TRBD2 (6 bases). The J call is doubtful: the DNA matches TRBJ2-1 better. Germline V gene lookup returns CDR1 SGHVS and CDR2 FQNEAQ. This CDR3 contains 12 residues. CDR3 nucleotides: TGTGCCAGCAGCCATCCCGGAGGGGAGCAGTTCTTC. Its translation is CASSHPGGEQFF.

The chain joins TRBV15 to TRBJ1-2, with a tentative D call TRBD1 (6 bases). The CDR3 loop spans 17 amino acids. Trimming removed 0 bases at V and 7 bases at J, with 21 bases between. The germline CDR1 and CDR2 sequences are LNHNV and YYDKDF (reference sequence). The CDR3 coding sequence is TGTGCCACCAGCAGAGAGAGGACAGAGAGTGGCGGGCCTGGCTACACCTTC. Translated: CATSRERTESGGPGYTF.

This clonotype was picked up many times. V is TRBV20-1 and J is TRBJ2-2, with no clear D. CDR3 length: 12 residues. Trimming cost V 2 bases and J 4 bases, with 5 bases left between them. The germline V gene encodes CDR1 DFQATT and CDR2 SNEGSKA (reference sequence). The CDR3 reads CSARIATGELFF. The CDR3 region has the DNA TGCAGTGCTAGAATAGCCACCGGGGAGCTGTTTTTT.

This clonotype was picked up a small number of times. This sequence joins TRBV5-6 and TRBJ1-1; TRBD1 matches at 8 bases. V shed 0 bases, J shed 1 base, and the junction held 5 bases outside the gene matches. CDR3 length: 16 amino acids. Per the germline V gene, CDR1 is SGHDT and CDR2 is YYEEEE. This CDR3 reads CASSLARTGWNTEAFF. The CDR3 bases are TGTGCCAGCAGCTTGGCGAGGACAGGGTGGAACACTGAAGCTTTCTTT.

The chain has TRBV2 and TRBJ2-7; tentative D call: TRBD2 (6 bases). This CDR3 is built from 18 residues. In germline, CDR1 is SNHLY, CDR2 FYNNEI. V was clipped by 3 bases and J by 6 bases, with 27 bases between them. The chain's CDR3 is CASSDPGFATSLGSEQYF. Here the CDR3 DNA reads TGTGCCAGCAGTGATCCGGGTTTTGCAACTAGCTTAGGTTCCGAGCAGTACTTC.

The chain combines TRBV2 with TRBJ1-5, with 10 positions matching TRBD1. Germline V CDR1 and CDR2: SNHLY, FYNNEI. The CDR3 runs 15 residues. Losses at the gene ends were 4 bases for V and 13 bases for J; bases not matched to a gene: 13. The CDR3 is CASSADRGRTDTQHF. CDR3 DNA: TGTGCCAGCAGTGCAGACAGGGGGCGCACAGATACGCAGCATTTT.

This clonotype came up a few times. This chain links TRBV24-1 with TRBJ2-3; perhaps TRBD2 as D (5 bases). V was clipped by 1 base and J by 2 bases, with 12 bases between them. This CDR3 is 16 amino acids long. The germline V gene encodes CDR1 KGHDR and CDR2 SFDVKD. The CDR3 region is CATSDFLGDDTDTQYF. The CDR3 DNA follows: TGTGCCACCAGTGATTTCCTGGGAGACGACACAGATACGCAGTATTTT.

There are many counts of this clonotype. The rearrangement links TRBV10-2 to TRBJ1-6; D unclear. CDR1 WSHSY and CDR2 SAAADI come from the germline V gene. This CDR3 has 11 residues. V was shortened by 3 bases and J by 15 bases, with 9 bases between the two germline ends. The CDR3 loop is CASSEGRHLHF. The CDR3, as DNA: TGCGCCAGCAGTGAAGGCCGACACCTCCACTTT.

In this sample, this clonotype turned up many times. This rearrangement joins TRBV6-6 to TRBJ2-7; 13 nucleotides agree with TRBD2. Germline CDR1 reads MNHNY; CDR2 reads SVGAGI (reference sequence). The CDR3 has 18 residues. Trimming at V came to 6 bases and at J to 0 bases, leaving 11 bases not matched to a gene. The CDR3 DNA follows: TGTGCCAGCAGGAACAGGGGACTAGCGGGGTTTAGCTCCTACGAGCAGTACTTC. Encoded protein: CASRNRGLAGFSSYEQYF.

In this sample, this clonotype turned up many times. This chain connects TRBV6-1 to TRBJ1-1, with 7 bases that match TRBD1. After removal of 8 bases from V and 7 bases from J, the junction contained 7 bases not matched to a gene. The CDR3 runs 12 residues. Germline V CDR1 and CDR2: MNHNS, SASEGT. CDR3 sequence: CASDEGQDEAFF. The CDR3 DNA sequence: TGTGCCAGCGATGAAGGACAGGATGAAGCTTTCTTT.

The chain carries TRBV6-4 and TRBJ2-5; 10 bases fit TRBD1. Germline CDR1 and CDR2: MRHNA and SNTAGT. V was pared by 8 bases and J by 5 bases, with 14 bases of the junction left unmatched. The CDR3 runs 16 residues. The CDR3 here is CASGEPGQGYNETQYF. The DNA of the CDR3 is TGTGCCAGCGGCGAGCCGGGACAGGGGTACAATGAGACCCAGTACTTC.

In the case of this clonotype: Being one base from a much bigger clone, this may be a read error. CDR3 nucleotide sequence: TGCAGCTCTGGGACAGGATTTGGTGAAAAACTGTTTTTT. As protein: CSSGTGFGEKLFF. The chain couples TRBV29-1 to TRBJ1-4, with 8 bases identical to TRBD1. The CDR3 has 13 amino acids. J lost 7 bases, V lost 8 bases, and 9 bases had no gene match. Looked up from germline, CDR1 is SQVTM and CDR2 is ANQGSEA.

J is TRBJ1-2 and V is TRBV9, with D tentatively TRBD1 (6 bases). V lost 0 bases and J lost 6, with 12 bases in between. The length of the CDR3 is 14 residues. CDR1 is SGDLS, CDR2 YYNGEE, per germline. CDR3 loop: CASSVAGGRDGYTF. CDR3 sequence (DNA): TGTGCCAGCAGCGTAGCCGGGGGCAGGGATGGCTACACCTTC.

This clonotype was counted many times. V and J are TRBV24-1 and TRBJ2-2, with D perhaps matching TRBD2 (5 bases). Trimming stripped 5 bases from V and 3 bases from J, with 12 bases between. The CDR3 is 15 amino acids. CDR1 is KGHDR and CDR2 is SFDVKD in the germline V gene. The CDR3 nucleotides are TGTGCCACCAGTGCCCGGGAACCTCACACCGGGGAGCTGTTTTTT. It translates to CATSAREPHTGELFF.

This clonotype has just a few counts. The chain couples TRBV18 to TRBJ2-7, with 14 bases identical to TRBD2. After removal of 4 bases from V and 6 bases from J, the junction contained 5 bases not matched to a gene. Germline CDR1 KGHSH, CDR2 LQKENI. The CDR3 runs 15 residues. CDR3 coding DNA: TGTGCCAGCTCACAAGGGACTAGCGGGAGCCGCGAGCAGTACTTC. Amino acids: CASSQGTSGSREQYF.

Worth noting for this clonotype: A much larger clone is a single base away; this may be a read error. The V call is TRBV9, the J call TRBJ2-2; TRBD1 agrees at 7 bases. This CDR3 spans 14 amino acids. CDR1 SGDLS and CDR2 YYNGEE come from the germline V gene. CDR3 sequence: CASSGGQNTRELFF. CDR3 in DNA: TGTGCCAGCAGCGGGGGACAGAACACCAGGGAGCTGTTTTTT. Drawing the rest from reference TRBV9 and TRBJ2-2, the complete variable domain is DSGVTQTPKHLITATGQRVTLRCSPRSGDLSVYWYQQSLDQGLQFLIQYYNGEERAKGNILERFSAQQFPDLHSELNLSSLELGDSALYFCASSGGQNTRELFFGEGSRLTVL.

The J gene is TRBJ1-3, the V gene TRBV29-1; D not resolved. The germline V gene encodes CDR1 SQVTM and CDR2 ANQGSEA. The CDR3 has 15 amino acids. Trimming stripped 6 bases from V and 0 bases from J, with 15 bases between. CDR3 protein: CSVDRGGLSGNTIYF. CDR3 nucleotide sequence: TGCAGCGTAGATAGAGGAGGTCTCTCTGGAAACACCATATATTTT.

A few counts support this clonotype. V usage is TRBV5-4 and J usage is TRBJ2-7, with TRBD1 as a possible D gene (6 bases). The CDR3 runs 13 residues. V lost 4 bases and J 7 bases, leaving 15 bases between the germline ends. The germline gives CDR1 SGHNT, CDR2 YYREEE (reference sequence). The CDR3, as DNA: TGTGCCAGCAGCCCAAGACAGGTTACGGAGCAGTACTTC. Protein product: CASSPRQVTEQYF.

This clonotype showed up many times. The V gene is TRBV13, the J gene TRBJ2-5, with D possibly being TRBD2 (6 bases). V was shortened by 3 bases and J by 4 bases, with 18 bases between the two germline ends. Per germline, CDR1 PRHDT and CDR2 FYEKMQ (reference sequence). The CDR3 covers 16 residues. Here the CDR3 reads CASSFSPPTGVETQYF. The DNA of the CDR3 is TGTGCCAGCAGCTTTTCCCCCCCGACGGGAGTAGAGACCCAGTACTTC.

The chain has TRBV5-4 and TRBJ1-1; D is ambiguous. The CDR3 spans 14 residues. The germline V gene encodes CDR1 SGHNT and CDR2 YYREEE (reference sequence). Trimming took 2 bases from V and 4 from J, leaving 12 bases between them. The CDR3: CASSFGVGPTEAFF. The CDR3 DNA reads as TGTGCCAGCAGCTTCGGGGTTGGGCCCACTGAAGCTTTCTTT.

The sample holds many counts of this clonotype. The V gene is TRBV7-2, the J gene TRBJ2-2, with D possibly matching TRBD1 (5 bases). The CDR3 is made up of 16 amino acids. V was clipped by 1 base and J by 4 bases, with 13 bases between them. Germline-derived CDR1 and CDR2 are SGHTA and FQGNSA. Here the CDR3 reads CASSLEALRVTGELFF. The CDR3, as DNA: TGTGCCAGCAGCTTAGAGGCTCTCAGGGTCACCGGGGAGCTGTTTTTT.

This clonotype was detected ten times or more. The chain has TRBV6-5 and TRBJ2-5; D is undetermined. The V and J ends lost 8 bases and 7 bases respectively, with 14 bases between them. The length of the CDR3 is 12 residues. Germline lookup yields CDR1 MNHEY and CDR2 SVGAGI. The CDR3 DNA is TGTGCCAGCGGCCCATTCGATGGGACCCAGTACTTC. Protein product: CASGPFDGTQYF.

This clonotype was recorded many times. The V gene is TRBV7-8, the J gene TRBJ1-1, with 11 bases aligning to TRBD1. Germline CDR1 reads SGHVS; CDR2 reads FQNEAQ. This CDR3 is built from 16 residues. Trimming took 5 bases from V and 1 from J; bases not matched to a gene: 6. The CDR3: CASSPPGQGENTEAFF. The CDR3 DNA reads as TGTGCCAGCAGCCCGCCGGGACAGGGGGAGAACACTGAAGCTTTCTTT. The entire variable domain, with the rest obtained from reference TRBV7-8 and TRBJ1-1, is as follows: GAGVSQSPRYKVAKRGQDVALRCDPISGHVSLFWYQQALGQGPEFLTYFQNEAQLDKSGLPSDRFFAERPEGSVSTLKIQRTQQEDSAVYLCASSPPGQGENTEAFFGQGTRLTVV.

This clonotype was seen repeatedly, ten times or more. The genes are TRBV6-5 and TRBJ2-7, with 9 bases identical to TRBD1. The germline V gene has CDR1 MNHEY and CDR2 SVGAGI. V lost 6 bases and J lost 0; bases outside the gene matches: 6. The CDR3 contains 15 residues. The DNA of the CDR3 is TGTGCCAGCAGGACCGGGACAGGGCCCTCCTACGAGCAGTACTTC. Translating it yields CASRTGTGPSYEQYF.

There are many counts of this clonotype. The chain uses TRBV20-1 and TRBJ2-2; no firm D call. Germline V gene lookup returns CDR1 DFQATT and CDR2 SNEGSKA (reference sequence). Trimming took 6 bases from V and 1 from J, leaving 9 bases between them. The CDR3 is 13 residues long. In DNA, the CDR3 is TGCAGTGCAGTGTGGAGGAACACCGGGGAGCTGTTTTTT. Translation gives CSAVWRNTGELFF.

The chain links TRBV5-1 to TRBJ2-7; a possible D gene is TRBD2 (6 bases). Germline V CDR1 and CDR2: SGHRS, YFSETQ. This CDR3 contains 14 residues. V lost 0 bases, J lost 7 bases, and 14 bases lay in between. The chain's CDR3 is CASSLVSLGGEQYF. For the CDR3, the DNA is TGCGCCAGCAGCTTGGTATCCCTGGGGGGAGAGCAGTACTTC.

This clonotype was picked up many times. This rearrangement joins TRBV6-5 to TRBJ1-1; a weak D match, TRBD1 (5 bases). The V gene lost 2 bases and the J gene lost 8 bases, with 12 bases spanning the gap. CDR1 and CDR2 from the germline V gene are MNHEY and SVGAGI. The CDR3 is made up of 13 amino acids. The CDR3 region has the DNA TGTGCCAGCAGTTACAGCAGGGCCACCGAAGCTTTCTTT. Protein: CASSYSRATEAFF.

In this sample, this clonotype turned up a few times. V and J are TRBV29-1 and TRBJ1-2, with unresolved D. Germline CDR1 reads SQVTM; CDR2 reads ANQGSEA. This CDR3 comprises 13 residues. Trimming pared 8 bases from V and 6 bases from J, leaving 19 bases between. This CDR3 is CSSRGIVANGYTF. The CDR3 nucleotides are TGCAGCTCGAGAGGGATTGTAGCGAATGGCTACACCTTC.

This clonotype was counted ten times or more. The chain joins TRBV20-1 to TRBJ1-6; 10 bases agree with TRBD1. V gave up 1 base and J gave up 10 bases; unmatched junction bases: 10. The germline V gene has CDR1 DFQATT and CDR2 SNEGSKA (reference sequence). The CDR3 sequence is 16 residues long. CDR3 bases: TGCAGTGCTAGAGCCTTGGGACAGGGGAGACGGTCACCCCTCCACTTT. Its translation is CSARALGQGRRSPLHF.

This clonotype has ten or more counts. The chain employs TRBV24-1 and TRBJ1-2, with no clear D. This CDR3 is built from 14 residues. V was trimmed by 0 bases and J by 3 bases, leaving 7 bases between them. The germline V gene encodes CDR1 KGHDR and CDR2 SFDVKD. CDR3 DNA: TGTGCCACCAGTGATTTGCGGACGGACTATGGCTACACCTTC. It codes for CATSDLRTDYGYTF.

This clonotype was recorded many times. Mismatch with germline at one junction end may stem from a read error. The chain has TRBV7-2 and TRBJ2-5, with 7 bases lining up with TRBD1. The CDR3 loop spans 13 amino acids. Germline V CDR1 and CDR2: SGHTA, FQGNSA. The CDR3 sequence is CASSPTGDETQYF. The CDR3 DNA is TGCGCCAGCAGCCCTACAGGGGATGAGACCCAGTACTTC.

V gene TRBV20-1 combines with J gene TRBJ2-5; the match to TRBD2 covers 10 bases. This CDR3 has 15 residues. Germline V gene sequence: CDR1 DFQATT, CDR2 SNEGSKA (reference sequence). V lost 3 bases, J lost 4 bases, and 8 bases stayed unmatched. This CDR3 is CSASLAGAEGETQYF. In DNA, the CDR3 is TGCAGTGCTAGCCTAGCGGGAGCCGAGGGAGAGACCCAGTACTTC.